A selection of T cell receptor beta chains follows, all from one sample in a study of T-cell memory formation after mild COVID-19. TCRdb re-analysed the 5' RACE reads in MiXCR, keeping a single row per CDR3 protein. The sample has approximately 190,000 distinct CDR3 sequences; around 19% are singletons. The sequenced material came from PBMCs or a T cell subset sorted from them (not recorded which). Receptors originate from an adult woman who had mild COVID-19 (a few samples of this study predate the infection). Cell type and time point are not known. The CDR3 runs from the conserved cysteine through the conserved F or W. The D gene is left open where the match is weak. Rows may omit the clone size; those that give it use once, few, many or a size class.

d_call,j_call,clone_size,v_call,cdr3_aa,cdr3_nt
.,TRBJ2-5,few,TRBV4-1,CASSQEVQQETQYF,TGCGCCAGCAGCCAAGAAGTACAGCAAGAGACCCAGTACTTC
.,TRBJ2-7,many,TRBV28,CASSESLGLGSAEYEQYF,TGTGCCAGCAGCGAATCCTTAGGTCTAGGGTCGGCCGAGTACGAGCAGTACTTC
.,TRBJ1-5,many,TRBV12-3/TRBV12-4,CASSLYQLGRVSNQPQHF,TGTGCCAGCAGTTTATATCAGCTGGGGAGAGTTAGCAATCAGCCCCAGCATTTT
TRBD2,TRBJ2-7,few,TRBV11-3,CASRGLAGSEQYF,TGTGCCAGCAGGGGACTAGCGGGATCCGAGCAGTACTTC
.,TRBJ2-4,.,TRBV27,CASSYGQSAKNIQYF,TGTGCCAGCAGTTACGGGCAGTCAGCCAAAAACATTCAGTACTTC
.,TRBJ2-5,.,TRBV20-1,CSAWRGVAGETQYF,TGCAGTGCTTGGAGGGGGGTAGCGGGTGAGACCCAGTACTTC
TRBD1,TRBJ2-1,.,TRBV25-1,CASSAHTTGGEQFF,TGTGCCAGCAGTGCCCATACTACAGGGGGTGAGCAGTTCTTC
.,TRBJ2-5,.,TRBV10-3,CATKAGVQETQYF,TGTGCCACCAAGGCCGGGGTTCAAGAGACCCAGTACTTC
.,TRBJ1-5,few,TRBV6-5,CASSPSNQPQHF,TGTGCCAGCAGTCCGAGCAATCAGCCCCAGCATTTT
.,TRBJ1-1,.,TRBV30,CAWRGLQNTEAFF,TGTGCCTGGAGGGGACTCCAGAACACTGAAGCTTTCTTT
.,TRBJ1-5,few,TRBV19,CATQYRDLNQPQHF,TGTGCCACTCAGTACAGAGACTTGAATCAGCCCCAGCATTTT
TRBD1,TRBJ1-2,.,TRBV24-1,CATSDFRQGAGYGYTF,TGTGCCACCAGTGATTTCAGACAGGGGGCCGGCTATGGCTACACCTTC
TRBD1,TRBJ1-1,.,TRBV29-1,CSAVRGEAEAFF,TGCAGCGCGGTCAGGGGGGAGGCTGAAGCTTTCTTT
.,TRBJ1-2,few,TRBV29-1,CSVEGAGANYGYTF,TGCAGCGTTGAAGGTGCGGGAGCTAACTATGGCTACACCTTC
.,TRBJ2-7,.,TRBV2,CASSEQGEGYEQYF,TGTGCCAGCAGTGAGCAGGGCGAAGGGTACGAGCAGTACTTC
TRBD1,TRBJ1-4,once,TRBV20-1,CSARDRKGAGEKLFF,TGCAGTGCTAGAGATCGGAAGGGGGCGGGCGAAAAACTGTTTTTT
TRBD1,TRBJ2-3,few,TRBV5-1,CASSLFDRAADTQYF,TGCGCCAGCAGCTTGTTCGACAGGGCGGCAGATACGCAGTATTTT
TRBD2,TRBJ2-5,many,TRBV30,CAWSARGWYQETQYF,TGTGCCTGGAGTGCGCGGGGGTGGTACCAAGAGACCCAGTACTTC
.,TRBJ1-2,.,TRBV20-1,CSVPRQGRDGYTF,TGCAGTGTCCCGCGGCAGGGGAGGGATGGCTACACCTTC
.,TRBJ2-3,.,TRBV4-2,CASSPTSGFGGVDTQYF,TGTGCCAGCAGCCCAACCTCGGGGTTCGGCGGAGTGGATACGCAGTATTTT
.,TRBJ1-2,few,TRBV6-2/TRBV6-3,CASSYSFYGYTF,TGTGCCAGCAGTTACTCGTTCTATGGCTACACCTTC
TRBD1,TRBJ2-5,few,TRBV5-6,CASRKPGQGKETQYF,TGTGCCAGCAGGAAACCGGGACAGGGAAAAGAGACCCAGTACTTC
.,TRBJ2-7,.,TRBV6-5,CASTRPGTKQYF,TGTGCCAGCACCCGACCCGGCACCAAGCAGTACTTC
.,TRBJ1-1,many,TRBV11-2,CASSPFLGGTEAFF,TGTGCCAGCAGCCCTTTCCTCGGGGGCACTGAAGCTTTCTTT
.,TRBJ1-1,.,TRBV6-4,CASSPQAGNTEAFF,TGTGCCAGCAGTCCCCAGGCCGGGAACACTGAAGCTTTCTTT
TRBD1,TRBJ1-2,.,TRBV12-3/TRBV12-4,CASSNSGTGGRTAGYTF,TGTGCCAGCAGTAATTCCGGGACAGGGGGCCGGACTGCGGGCTACACCTTC
.,TRBJ2-3,few,TRBV5-1,CASSFGSSPTDTQYF,TGCGCCAGCAGCTTTGGTTCTAGCCCCACAGATACGCAGTATTTT
.,TRBJ2-1,.,TRBV5-1,CASSLGSPYNEQFF,TGCGCCAGCAGCTTAGGTTCTCCCTACAATGAGCAGTTCTTC
.,TRBJ2-5,once,TRBV20-1,CSARDRTPQETQYF,TGCAGTGCTAGAGATCGCACCCCCCAAGAGACCCAGTACTTC
TRBD1,TRBJ1-2,few,TRBV10-3,CAIQRQGPLYGYTF,TGTGCCATCCAGAGACAGGGCCCCCTCTATGGCTACACCTTC
.,TRBJ2-2,few,TRBV9,CASRRDTGELFF,TGTGCCAGCAGAAGGGACACCGGGGAGCTGTTTTTT
TRBD2,TRBJ2-3,.,TRBV7-9,CASSLTSGSGDTQYF,TGTGCCAGCAGCTTGACTAGCGGGAGTGGTGATACGCAGTATTTT
TRBD1,TRBJ2-7,.,TRBV5-1,CASSERTGYNEQYF,TGCGCCAGCAGCGAGAGGACAGGCTACAACGAGCAGTACTTC
.,TRBJ2-3,.,TRBV18,CASSPRQATDTQYF,TGTGCCAGCTCACCAAGGCAAGCCACAGATACGCAGTATTTT
.,TRBJ1-1,.,TRBV6-2/TRBV6-3,CASMRGNTEAFF,TGTGCCAGCATGAGAGGGAACACTGAAGCTTTCTTT
.,TRBJ1-4,.,TRBV12-3/TRBV12-4,CASSPPGKDDGKLFF,TGTGCCAGCAGTCCCCCAGGGAAGGATGACGGAAAACTGTTTTTT
TRBD1,TRBJ1-2,.,TRBV6-2/TRBV6-3,CASSYPTTGPNGYTF,TGTGCCAGCAGTTACCCTACGACAGGGCCAAATGGCTACACCTTC
TRBD1,TRBJ2-1,.,TRBV10-3,CAISDMGQYNEQFF,TGTGCCATCAGTGATATGGGACAGTACAATGAGCAGTTCTTC
.,TRBJ2-1,.,TRBV20-1,CSARDRGSYRGNEQFF,TGCAGTGCTAGAGATAGGGGATCATATCGGGGCAATGAGCAGTTCTTC
.,TRBJ2-3,many,TRBV24-1,CATRSRAASDTQYF,TGTGCCACCCGGTCTAGGGCAGCCTCAGATACGCAGTATTTT
TRBD1,TRBJ1-2,.,TRBV6-5,CASSYSDRNYGYTF,TGTGCCAGCAGTTACTCGGACAGGAACTATGGCTACACCTTC
.,TRBJ2-2,few,TRBV12-3/TRBV12-4,CASSPTSPEAGELFF,TGTGCCAGCAGTCCCACTAGCCCAGAGGCCGGGGAGCTGTTTTTT
.,TRBJ1-3,few,TRBV12-3/TRBV12-4,CASSLGRISGNTIYF,TGTGCCAGCAGTTTGGGGAGGATCTCTGGAAACACCATATATTTT
.,TRBJ2-5,few,TRBV10-3,CAISEVETQYF,TGTGCCATCAGTGAGGTGGAGACCCAGTACTTC
TRBD2,TRBJ2-1,.,TRBV5-1,CASSLARGASGEQFF,TGCGCCAGCAGCTTGGCGCGGGGGGCATCTGGTGAGCAGTTCTTC
TRBD1,TRBJ1-2,few,TRBV12-3/TRBV12-4,CASSLAAGGWYGYTF,TGTGCCAGCAGTTTAGCGGCAGGGGGCTGGTATGGCTACACCTTC
TRBD2,TRBJ2-7,few,TRBV7-9,CASSLAAGGLYEQYF,TGTGCCAGCAGCCTGGCAGCGGGAGGGCTCTACGAGCAGTACTTC
.,TRBJ1-6,few,TRBV9,CASSVVGARGSPLHF,TGTGCCAGCAGCGTAGTTGGGGCTCGAGGATCACCCCTCCACTTT
.,TRBJ1-1,few,TRBV5-4,CASSFGGTPEAFF,TGTGCCAGCAGCTTTGGTGGGACACCTGAAGCTTTCTTT
TRBD1,TRBJ2-7,few,TRBV20-1,CSARRDQGAYEQYF,TGCAGTGCTAGAAGGGATCAGGGGGCCTACGAGCAGTACTTC
.,TRBJ2-1,few,TRBV9,CASSPNSPGGHEQFF,TGTGCCAGCAGCCCCAATAGCCCCGGGGGCCATGAGCAGTTCTTC
TRBD1,TRBJ1-1,few,TRBV5-5,CASSPGTGYEGTEAFF,TGTGCCAGCAGCCCTGGGACAGGGTACGAGGGCACTGAAGCTTTCTTT
.,TRBJ2-7,medium-sized,TRBV5-1,CASSLGRWYEQYF,TGCGCCAGCAGCTTGGGCAGATGGTACGAGCAGTACTTC
.,TRBJ2-2,.,TRBV18,CASHKTTATGELFF,TGTGCCAGCCACAAGACTACAGCAACCGGGGAGCTGTTTTTT
.,TRBJ2-7,few,TRBV12-3/TRBV12-4,CASSLRGGEQYF,TGTGCCAGCAGTTTGAGGGGTGGCGAGCAGTACTTC
TRBD1,TRBJ2-7,once,TRBV6-1,CASSEKDRGYEQYF,TGTGCCAGCAGTGAAAAGGACAGGGGTTACGAGCAGTACTTC